This T cell receptor beta chain is drawn from a study of T cell changes during pregnancy in multiple sclerosis. TCRdb's copy holds only in-frame clones and misses some; the assay was immunoSEQ multiplex PCR. The table records about 40,000 clones, 90% to 95% of them present only once. The material sequenced was CD4+ T cells from peripheral blood mononuclear cells, taken after pregnancy. The TCR comes from a female donor with multiple sclerosis, enrolled in a pregnancy study.

Here the CDR3 reads CASSVPGKGNTEAFF. The CDR3 coding sequence is TGTGCCAGCAGCGTCCCAGGGAAAGGGAACACTGAAGCTTTCTTT. The rearrangement links TRBV7-8 to TRBJ1-1; D is possibly TRBD1 (5 bases). CDR1 is SGHVS, CDR2 FQNEAQ, per germline. Trimming took off 5 bases at V and 1 base at J, with 14 bases between the two ends. This CDR3 contains 15 residues.